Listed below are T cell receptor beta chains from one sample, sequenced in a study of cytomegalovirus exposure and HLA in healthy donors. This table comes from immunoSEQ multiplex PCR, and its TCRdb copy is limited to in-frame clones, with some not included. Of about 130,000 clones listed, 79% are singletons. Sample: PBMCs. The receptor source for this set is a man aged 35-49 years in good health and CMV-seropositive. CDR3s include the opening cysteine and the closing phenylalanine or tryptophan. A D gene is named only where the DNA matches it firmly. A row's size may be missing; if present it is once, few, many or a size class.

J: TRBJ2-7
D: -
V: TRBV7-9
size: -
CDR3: CASSPPWGTKVGDEQYF
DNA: TGTGCCAGCAGCCCGCCTTGGGGGACAAAGGTAGGAGACGAGCAGTACTTC

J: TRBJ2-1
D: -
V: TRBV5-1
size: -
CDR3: CASSQEEVADEQFF
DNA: TGCGCCAGCAGCCAGGAGGAGGTCGCCGATGAGCAGTTCTTC

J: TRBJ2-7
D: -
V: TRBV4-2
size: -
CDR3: CASSQVQGREQYF
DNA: TGTGCCAGCAGCCAAGTACAGGGTCGCGAGCAGTACTTC

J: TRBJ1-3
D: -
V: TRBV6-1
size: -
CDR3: CASSEKEARSGNTIYF
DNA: TGTGCCAGCAGTGAGAAGGAGGCACGCTCTGGAAACACCATATATTTT

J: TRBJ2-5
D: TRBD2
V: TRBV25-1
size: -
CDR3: CASRGGAWETQYF
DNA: TGTGCCAGCCGGGGGGGGGCGTGGGAGACCCAGTACTTC

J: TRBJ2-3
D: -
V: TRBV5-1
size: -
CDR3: CASRPTGSTDTQYF
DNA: TGCGCCAGCAGGCCCACAGGGAGCACAGATACGCAGTATTTT

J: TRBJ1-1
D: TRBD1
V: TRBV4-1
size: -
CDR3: CASSKQGEGDTEAFF
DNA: TGCGCCAGCAGCAAACAGGGGGAGGGTGACACTGAAGCTTTCTTT

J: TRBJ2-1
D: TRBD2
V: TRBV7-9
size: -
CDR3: CASSLDLAGGPGNEQFF
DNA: TGTGCCAGCAGCTTAGATCTTGCGGGAGGGCCGGGCAATGAGCAGTTCTTC

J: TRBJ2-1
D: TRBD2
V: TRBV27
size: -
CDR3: CASSYLSGSPSYNEQFF
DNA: TGTGCCAGCAGTTACCTTAGCGGGTCACCCTCCTACAATGAGCAGTTCTTC

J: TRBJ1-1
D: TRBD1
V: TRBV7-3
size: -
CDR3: CASSPQGIEAFF
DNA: TGTGCCAGCAGCCCACAGGGGATTGAAGCTTTCTTT

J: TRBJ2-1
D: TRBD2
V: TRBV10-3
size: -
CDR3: CAISSRTSGRSAGGNEQFF
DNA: TGTGCCATCAGTTCTAGGACTAGCGGGAGATCGGCCGGAGGGAATGAGCAGTTCTTC

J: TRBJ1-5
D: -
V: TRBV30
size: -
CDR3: CAWSDRANQPQHF
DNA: TGTGCCTGGAGTGACAGGGCAAATCAGCCCCAGCATTTT

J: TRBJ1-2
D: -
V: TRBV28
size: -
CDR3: CASSYSGTWNYGYTF
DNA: TGTGCCAGCAGTTACTCCGGGACTTGGAACTATGGCTACACCTTC

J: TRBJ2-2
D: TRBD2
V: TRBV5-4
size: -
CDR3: CASSSQYSISGSVGELFF
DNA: TGTGCCAGCAGCTCACAATACAGTATTAGCGGGAGTGTCGGGGAGCTGTTTTTT

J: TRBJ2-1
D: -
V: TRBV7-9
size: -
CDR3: CASSSFNEQFF
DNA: TGTGCCAGCAGCTCCTTTAATGAGCAGTTCTTC

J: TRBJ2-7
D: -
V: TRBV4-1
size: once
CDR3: CASSQDVWTPTYEQYF
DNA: TGCGCCAGCAGCCAAGATGTATGGACACCAACCTACGAGCAGTACTTC

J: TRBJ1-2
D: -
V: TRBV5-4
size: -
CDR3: CASSPSRDIYGYTF
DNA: TGTGCCAGCAGCCCTTCCAGGGACATTTATGGCTACACCTTC

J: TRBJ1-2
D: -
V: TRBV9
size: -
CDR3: CASSPGGVQFSINYGYTF
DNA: TGTGCCAGCAGCCCCGGGGGGGTCCAATTCTCAATTAACTATGGCTACACCTTC

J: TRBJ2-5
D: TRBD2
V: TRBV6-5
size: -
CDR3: CASREGLAQETQYF
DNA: TGTGCCAGCAGAGAAGGACTAGCCCAAGAGACCCAGTACTTC

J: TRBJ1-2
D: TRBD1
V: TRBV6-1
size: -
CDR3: CASNYRGLDYGYTF
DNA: TGTGCCAGCAATTACAGGGGGCTGGACTATGGCTACACCTTC

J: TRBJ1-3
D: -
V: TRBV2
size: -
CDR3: CAGGTSGNTIYF
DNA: TGTGCCGGAGGGACCTCTGGAAACACCATATATTTT

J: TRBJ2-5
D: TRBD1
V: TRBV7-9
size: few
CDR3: CASSLTGGWETQYF
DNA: TGTGCCAGCAGCTTGACAGGGGGCTGGGAGACCCAGTACTTC

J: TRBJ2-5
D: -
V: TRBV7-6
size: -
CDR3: CASSRGTQETQYF
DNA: TGTGCCAGCAGCCGCGGGACCCAAGAGACCCAGTACTTC

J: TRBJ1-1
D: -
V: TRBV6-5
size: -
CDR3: CASSYRGTNTEAFF
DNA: TGTGCCAGCAGTTATAGGGGAACGAACACTGAAGCTTTCTTT

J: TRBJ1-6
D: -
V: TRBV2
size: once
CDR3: CASSDSVYNSPLHF
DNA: TGTGCCAGCAGTGATTCTGTCTATAATTCACCCCTCCACTTT

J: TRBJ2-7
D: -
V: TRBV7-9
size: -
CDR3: CASSLGQGTYEQYF
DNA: TGTGCCAGCAGCTTAGGACAAGGTACCTACGAGCAGTACTTC

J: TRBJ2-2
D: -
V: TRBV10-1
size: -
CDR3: CASSKGRTGELFF
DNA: TGCGCCAGCTCAAAAGGGAGGACCGGGGAGCTGTTTTTT

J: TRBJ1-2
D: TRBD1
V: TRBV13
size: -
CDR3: CASSSGQGWDGYTF
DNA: TGTGCCAGCAGCTCCGGACAGGGCTGGGATGGCTACACCTTC

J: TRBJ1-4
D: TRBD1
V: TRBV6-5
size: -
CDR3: CASSDRATNEKLFF
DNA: TGTGCCAGCAGCGACAGGGCAACTAATGAAAAACTGTTTTTT